The clone carrying this T cell receptor beta chain was seen only a few times. The antigen is unknown. This specimen belongs to a study of T cells in Graves' hyperthyroidism and ophthalmopathy. About the study: Peripheral blood was secured at the point of initial diagnosis, before any treatment.

Fresh peripheral blood, 7.5 to 10 ml of it, supplied the PBMCs. TCR beta CDR3 regions were amplified from RNA transcripts. First-round RT-PCR targeting the TCR CDR3 was performed with the HTBI primer set. TCRdb ran MiXCR on the multiplex PCR reads and lists one entry per CDR3 protein. Of over 400,000 distinct CDR3 sequences listed, roughly 14% were seen once; the top ten hold less than 15%. The CDR3 has 15 amino acids. Per germline, CDR1 ENHRY and CDR2 SYGVKD. Trimming at V came to 8 bases and at J to 0 bases, leaving 9 bases not matched to a gene. Study-level points and caveats: Blood shared most expanded thyroid clonotypes above 0.001.

The chain carries TRBV10-3 and TRBJ2-7, with TRBD1 identical over 8 bases. Source material: blood. The receptor comes from a man between 18 and 29 years old with Graves' ophthalmopathy. The CDR3 is CAIQNRGLTSYEQYF. The CDR3 DNA is TGTGCCATCCAGAACAGGGGGTTGACCTCCTACGAGCAGTACTTC.